The T cell receptor (beta chain) described here comes from a study of metastatic and nonmetastatic thyroid tumors. Overall study context: The comparison covered peripheral blood and tumor or nodule tissue in malignant and benign thyroid patients.

The authors' processing: Clinicopathological groups of papillary thyroid cancer showed CDR3 differences that were used to build a distant-metastasis classifier. TCRdb redid the clone calls on the PCR reads using MiXCR. What appears here as the V and J calls and clone size reflects TCRdb's work, not the paper's. Here the sample spans about 19,000 clones, around 16% being singletons. This clone was counted many times. The antigen is not known. No patient received treatment before thyroid surgery. Overall study results and limits: The reported finding was significantly higher TCR beta diversity in malignant thyroid tumors relative to benign nodules, in blood and tumor.

The sequenced sample consisted of blood. The clonotype originates from a male donor with papillary thyroid cancer or a benign thyroid nodule (not recorded which). Some clones in this sample may be carry-over from other donors' samples.

CDR3 sequence: CASSIRGRGGETQYF. CDR3 coding DNA: TGTGCCAGTAGTATAAGGGGACGTGGTGGAGAGACCCAGTACTTC. The chain has TRBV19 and TRBJ2-5; D is perhaps TRBD1 or TRBD2 (5 bases each). CDR3 length equals 15 residues. Germline V CDR1 and CDR2: LNHDA, SQIVND (reference sequence). Trimming removed 2 bases from V and 4 bases from J, with 14 bases in between.